The 8 T cell receptor beta chains listed next were all sequenced from one sample in a study of control samples from healthy donors and cancer patients. Using immunoSEQ multiplex PCR, the repertoire was profiled, and TCRdb retains in-frame clones only, with some absent. The sample has 20,000 to 30,000 clones; approximately 91% are singletons. Sample: PBMCs. Receptors were obtained from a man between 50 and 59 years old with lung cancer.

CDR3 protein: CASSIGRILAKNIQYF. The CDR3 region has the DNA TGTGCCAGTAGTATTGGGCGTATCCTAGCCAAAAACATTCAGTACTTC. The chain combines TRBV19 with TRBJ2-4, with D uncertain. Trimming pared 3 bases from V and 0 bases from J, leaving 12 bases between. This CDR3 is built from 16 residues. Germline CDR1 is LNHDA and CDR2 is SQIVND (reference sequence). Combining the CDR3 with reference TRBV19 and TRBJ2-4 gives the whole variable domain DGGITQSPKYLFRKEGQNVTLSCEQNLNHDAMYWYRQDPGQGLRLIYYSQIVNDFQKGDIAEGYSVSREKKESFPLTVTSAQKNPTAFYLCASSIGRILAKNIQYFGAGTRLSVL.

V gene TRBV19 combines with J gene TRBJ2-1; 8 nucleotides align to TRBD1. The germline CDR1 and CDR2 sequences are LNHDA and SQIVND (reference sequence). The V segment lost 4 bases and the J segment 3 bases; nucleotides outside the gene matches: 5. CDR3 length equals 15 residues. This chain's CDR3 is CASSTTGGSYNEQFF. For the CDR3, the DNA is TGTGCCAGTAGTACAACAGGGGGAAGCTACAATGAGCAGTTCTTC.

This sequence joins TRBV10-3 and TRBJ2-7, with D maybe TRBD2 (7 bases). The germline V gene encodes CDR1 ENHRY and CDR2 SYGVKD. Trimming removed 2 bases from V and 6 bases from J, with 14 bases in between. The CDR3 covers 14 residues. DNA for the CDR3: TGTGCCATCAGTGAGGCGGCGGGGGCAGGCGAGCAGTACTTC. Amino acids: CAISEAAGAGEQYF.

The CDR3 DNA is TGTGCCAGCTCCCCTGGGGTGGATACGCAGTATTTT. The encoded protein is CASSPGVDTQYF. The chain links TRBV18 to TRBJ2-3; no firm D call. Germline CDR1 KGHSH, CDR2 LQKENI. The CDR3 extends over 12 amino acids. Trimming pared 6 bases from V and 6 bases from J, leaving 10 bases between.

This clone was seen a single time. The chain is built from TRBV18 and TRBJ2-7; 9 bases are shared with TRBD1. This CDR3 is 16 amino acids long. Germline lookup yields CDR1 KGHSH and CDR2 LQKENI. Trimming at V came to 0 bases and at J to 5 bases, leaving 8 bases not matched to a gene. The CDR3: CASSPPSGTGYNEQYF. DNA for the CDR3: TGTGCCAGCTCACCACCGTCCGGGACAGGGTATAACGAGCAGTACTTC.

This clone was seen only a few times. The chain employs TRBV6-5 and TRBJ2-1; D unclear. In germline, CDR1 is MNHEY, CDR2 SVGAGI. Trimming pared 10 bases from V and 5 bases from J, leaving 15 bases between. The CDR3 contains 13 residues. CDR3 region: CATRANNNNEQFF. CDR3 coding DNA: TGTGCCACCCGGGCAAATAACAACAATGAGCAGTTCTTC.

The CDR3 here is CASSLSFRDQPQHF. The CDR3, as DNA: TGCGCCAGCAGCCTCTCTTTTCGGGATCAGCCCCAGCATTTT. V gene TRBV5-1 combines with J gene TRBJ1-5; D remains ambiguous. Trimming removed 4 bases at V and 5 bases at J, with 13 bases between. Germline V gives CDR1 SGHRS, CDR2 YFSETQ. The CDR3 runs to 14 residues.

This chain connects TRBV12-3 or TRBV12-4 to TRBJ2-1; D possibly corresponds to TRBD1 (6 bases). The V end was cut by 3 bases, the J end by 9 bases, with 9 bases between. This CDR3 comprises 12 residues. The CDR3 protein is CASSLLGAEQFF. The CDR3 nucleotides read TGTGCCAGCAGTTTGTTGGGGGCTGAGCAGTTCTTC.